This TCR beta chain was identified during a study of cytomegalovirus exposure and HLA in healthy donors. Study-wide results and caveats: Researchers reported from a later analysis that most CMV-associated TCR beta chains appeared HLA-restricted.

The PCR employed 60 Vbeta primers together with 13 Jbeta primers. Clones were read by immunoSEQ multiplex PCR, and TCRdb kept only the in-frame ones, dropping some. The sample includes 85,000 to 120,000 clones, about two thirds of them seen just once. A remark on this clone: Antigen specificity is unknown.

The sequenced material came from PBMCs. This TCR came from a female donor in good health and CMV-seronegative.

In nucleotides, the CDR3 is TGTGCCAGCAGTGAGGTGAAGGGGCCCGGAAACACCATATATTTT. Translating gives CASSEVKGPGNTIYF. The rearrangement joins TRBV2 to TRBJ1-3, with a tentative D call TRBD1 (5 bases). The CDR3 runs 15 residues. In germline, CDR1 is SNHLY, CDR2 FYNNEI. Trimming pared 3 bases from V and 4 bases from J, leaving 13 bases between.